This TCR beta chain derives from a study of CD8 T cells in ankylosing spondylitis. Overall study results and limits: Past research had described some motif variants in reactive arthritis synovial fluid and blood. Several highly homologous variants made up a TCR beta motif that seemed to typify ankylosing spondylitis blood. Matched ankylosing spondylitis synovial fluid reportedly showed significant enrichment of disease-linked clones.

There are 13 residues in the CDR3. Trimming shortened V by 5 bases and J by 9 bases, and 17 bases separated the two germline ends. CDR1 and CDR2 (germline): SEHNR, FQNEAQ (reference sequence). On this clonotype itself: Antigen: not known.

Libraries of TCR beta came from quantitative 5'-RACE with molecular barcodes. A single record per CDR3 protein comes from TCRdb applying MiXCR to the 5' RACE reads. The sample has 100,000 to 150,000 distinct CDR3 sequences, approximately 17% seen once. What was sequenced was blood, either unsorted or a sorted T cell fraction (not recorded which). This clonotype originated in a male donor with ankylosing spondylitis. The rearrangement uses TRBV7-9 and TRBJ2-7, with D possibly matching TRBD1 (6 bases). The CDR3 DNA follows: TGTGCCAGCAGCCAGGGACAAACCTTGGCGCAGTACTTC. Translation: CASSQGQTLAQYF.